Each of the 25 T cell receptor beta chains below was sequenced from the same sample in a study of tumor and adjacent non-tumor tissue in lung cancer. No cell sorting was done before RNA was extracted from the tissue. Distant lung tissue was collected more than 3 cm away from the tumor edge. TCRbeta libraries were built with three rounds of nested PCR, modified from ARM-PCR. TCRdb called the multiplex PCR reads again in MiXCR, with one record for every CDR3 protein. The table includes some 47,000 distinct CDR3 sequences, roughly three fifths detected once. The specimen sequenced was distant non-tumor lung tissue. These receptors were taken from a woman in her forties with non-small cell lung cancer.

This clonotype appeared many times. V and J are TRBV29-1 and TRBJ2-7; TRBD2 agrees at 8 bases. The V gene end was trimmed by 1 base and the J gene end by 1 base; junction bases not matched to a gene: 9. CDR3 size: 16 residues. Germline V gene data show CDR1 as SQVTM and CDR2 as ANQGSEA. The CDR3 reads CSVEVGGEGISYEQYF. The CDR3 DNA follows: TGCAGCGTTGAAGTCGGGGGGGAGGGCATATCCTACGAGCAGTACTTC.

The chain carries TRBV11-2 and TRBJ2-7; D is perhaps TRBD2 (5 bases). Germline CDR1 SGHAT, CDR2 FQNNGV. V dropped 2 bases and J dropped 9 bases, with 17 bases sitting between them. The CDR3 has 14 residues. The DNA of the CDR3 is TGTGCCAGCAGCTTAACTCCGCCGGAGGTACTGCAGTACTTC. This translates into CASSLTPPEVLQYF.

This clonotype was found once. One end of the junction does not line up with germline, which may come from a read error. The chain joins TRBV4-1 to TRBJ2-1; the match to TRBD2 covers 12 bases. Germline V gene sequence: CDR1 MGHRA, CDR2 YSYEKL. CDR3 length: 16 amino acids. Here the CDR3 DNA reads TGCGCCAGCAACCAATCCACTAGCGGGGGGTCAACCCGGCGGTTCTTC. This codes for CASNQSTSGGSTRRFF.

About this clonotype: A much larger clone sits a single nucleotide away, making a read error possible. The CDR3 carries no conserved terminal phenylalanine or tryptophan, so it likely arises from a read error. This chain links TRBV7-9 with TRBJ1-1; D is perhaps TRBD1 (6 bases). The CDR3 has 16 residues. The germline V gene has CDR1 SEHNR and CDR2 FQNEAQ (reference sequence). The V gene lost 1 base and the J gene lost 3 bases, with 15 bases spanning the gap. The CDR3 is CASSLGLGGRDTEAFL. CDR3 sequence (DNA): TGTGCCAGCAGCTTAGGACTCGGGGGCAGGGACACTGAAGCTTTCTTA.

Comment on this clonotype: A clone one base away is much larger, so this may be a read error. The chain recombines TRBV7-9 with TRBJ1-3; D uncertain. Germline assignment: CDR1 SEHNR and CDR2 FQNEAQ (reference sequence). The CDR3 extends over 14 amino acids. V was trimmed by 7 bases and J by 7 bases, leaving 17 bases between them. The CDR3 sequence is CASNPLGGLNTIYF. The CDR3, as DNA: TGTGCCAGCAATCCGCTCGGAGGACTTAACACCATATATTTT.

Notes on this clonotype: This may be a read error: a much more frequent sequence differs by one nucleotide. The gene calls are TRBV6-6 and TRBJ1-5; a weak D match, TRBD1 (6 bases). The CDR3 spans 14 residues. Germline lookup yields CDR1 MNHNY and CDR2 SVGAGI (reference sequence). In DNA, the CDR3 is TGTGCCAGAAGTTACTGGACAGCGGATCAGCCCCAGCATTTT. It specifies CARSYWTADQPQHF.

A note on this clonotype: At one end the junction does not follow the germline gene, possibly because of a read error. The chain links TRBV12-3 or TRBV12-4 to TRBJ2-5; D remains ambiguous. CDR3 length: 15 residues. The CDR3: CTSSDQTAATETQYF. CDR3 nucleotide sequence: TGTACCAGCAGTGACCAGACGGCCGCTACAGAAACCCAGTACTTC.

Of note for this clonotype: An end of the junction differs from the germline gene, which may be a read error. The chain uses TRBV11-2 and TRBJ2-7; maybe TRBD2 (6 bases). Germline CDR1 is SGHAT and CDR2 is FQNNGV. The CDR3 sequence is 15 residues long. The CDR3 spells CASSRRGSNHYEQYF. In DNA, the CDR3 is TGTGCCAGCAGCCGTCGGGGGAGTAATCACTACGAACAGTACTTC. Variable domain in full (rest from reference TRBV11-2 and TRBJ2-7): EAGVAQSPRYKIIEKRQSVAFWCNPISGHATLYWYQQILGQGPKLLIQFQNNGVVDDSQLPKDRFSAERLKGVDSTLKIQPAKLEDSAVYLCASSRRGSNHYEQYFGPGTRLTVT.

On this clonotype itself: With a much larger clone just one base away, this may be a read error. The J gene is TRBJ2-3, the V gene TRBV6-5; perhaps TRBD2 as D (5 bases). CDR1 MNHEY and CDR2 SVGAGI come from the germline V gene. The CDR3 extends over 13 amino acids. V shed 7 bases and J shed 5 bases, with 13 bases lying between them. CDR3 protein: CASNYSDRDTQYF. The CDR3 region has the DNA TGTGCCAGCAATTATAGCGACCGAGATACGCAGTATTTT.

The rearrangement joins TRBV12-3 or TRBV12-4 to TRBJ1-1, with D unclear. Trimming cost V 5 bases and J 5 bases, with 12 bases left between them. There are 13 residues in the CDR3. As DNA, the CDR3 is TGTGCCAGCAGTCAGGCTAAGAATACTGAAGCTTTCTTT. Encoded protein: CASSQAKNTEAFF.

This clonotype was detected ten times or more. The chain has TRBV30 and TRBJ2-1; D unresolved. The CDR3 totals 15 residues. Germline CDR1 is GTSNPN and CDR2 is SVGIG (reference sequence). Trimming stripped 6 bases from V and 6 bases from J, with 21 bases between. CDR3 amino acids: CACPGAILGINEQFF. The CDR3, as DNA: TGTGCCTGCCCCGGCGCGATACTGGGGATCAATGAGCAGTTCTTC.

Regarding this clonotype: An end of the junction differs from the germline gene, which may be a read error. This chain connects TRBV11-2 to TRBJ2-3, with D possibly being TRBD1 or TRBD2 (5 bases each). CDR1 SGHAT and CDR2 FQNNGV come from the germline V gene. This CDR3 spans 15 amino acids. The CDR3 region is CASSQQASRADTLYF. CDR3 coding DNA: TGTGCCAGCAGCCAACAGGCTAGCCGAGCAGATACGCTGTATTTT.

Notes on this clonotype: One end of the junction does not line up with germline, which may come from a read error. The chain recombines TRBV12-3 or TRBV12-4 with TRBJ2-7, with D perhaps matching TRBD2 (6 bases). This CDR3 region has 14 residues. The DNA for the CDR3 is TGTACCAGCAGCTTCGGACTACCCTCCTACGAGCAGTACTTC. Amino acid sequence: CTSSFGLPSYEQYF.

On this clonotype: This may be a read error: a much more frequent sequence differs by one nucleotide. The chain employs TRBV13 and TRBJ1-1; TRBD1 is a possible D gene (5 bases). Germline CDR1 and CDR2: PRHDT and FYEKMQ (reference sequence). The CDR3 runs 14 residues. CDR3 sequence (DNA): TGTGCCAGCAGCCCCGGGACGAGGAGCACTGAAGCTCTCTTT. Its translation is CASSPGTRSTEALF.

This clonotype was seen many times. The CDR3 here is CAWSVPHSPLHF. CDR3 sequence (DNA): TGTGCCTGGAGTGTACCCCATTCACCCCTCCACTTT. This chain joins TRBV30 and TRBJ1-6; D call uncertain. The germline V gene encodes CDR1 GTSNPN and CDR2 SVGIG (reference sequence). The CDR3 extends over 12 amino acids. Trimming shortened V by 0 bases and J by 8 bases, and 5 bases separated the two germline ends.

As for this clonotype: Mismatch with germline at one junction end may stem from a read error. The chain links TRBV11-2 to TRBJ1-5; 8 positions match TRBD1. The CDR3 is 19 residues long. Germline V lookup: CDR1 SGHAT, CDR2 FQNNGV. The CDR3 sequence: CASSLRDRYNLYSNQPQHF. Here the CDR3 DNA reads TGTGCCAGCAGCCTGCGGGACAGGTACAATCTATATAGCAATCAACCCCAACATTTT.

In this sample, this clonotype is medium-sized. The chain has TRBV11-3 and TRBJ2-1; D is ambiguous. The V gene lost 1 base and the J gene lost 4 bases, with 5 bases spanning the gap. The CDR3 runs to 13 residues. Germline V gene lookup returns CDR1 SGHNT and CDR2 YENEEA. The CDR3 protein is CASSLGIYNEQFF. The CDR3 DNA sequence: TGTGCCAGCAGCTTAGGAATTTACAATGAGCAGTTCTTC.

The sample holds many counts of this clonotype. The chain couples TRBV6-1 to TRBJ2-1; 8 nucleotides agree with TRBD2. CDR1 MNHNS and CDR2 SASEGT come from the germline V gene. V lost 0 bases to trimming and J lost 1 base; unmatched junction nucleotides: 8. This CDR3 is 18 amino acids long. The CDR3 is CASSEAVTSGTSYNEQFF. DNA of the CDR3: TGTGCCAGCAGTGAAGCTGTCACTAGCGGTACGTCCTACAATGAGCAGTTCTTC.

The V and J genes are TRBV5-1 and TRBJ2-7, with 7 positions matching TRBD1. The DNA end is more similar to TRBJ2-1, so the J call may be wrong. In germline, CDR1 is SGHRS, CDR2 YFSETQ. The CDR3 is made up of 14 amino acids. The CDR3 protein is CASSTGTASYEQFF. The CDR3 region has the DNA TGCGCCAGCAGCACCGGGACAGCCTCCTACGAGCAGTTCTTC.

Comment on this clonotype: A much larger clone is a single base away; this may be a read error. V usage is TRBV5-1 and J usage is TRBJ2-1, with 7 bases aligning to TRBD2. The J call is in doubt because the DNA end fits TRBJ2-7 better. Germline values: CDR1 SGHRS, CDR2 YFSETQ. The CDR3 is made up of 15 amino acids. In DNA form, the CDR3 reads TGCGCCAGCAGCTTGGCCAGCGGGGAGTACAATGAGCAGTACTTC. Protein: CASSLASGEYNEQYF.

In the case of this clonotype: A much larger clone differs from this one at a single base, so this may be a read error. This rearrangement joins TRBV7-9 to TRBJ2-7, with D unresolved. CDR3 length: 14 amino acids. Germline CDR1 SEHNR, CDR2 FQNEAQ (reference sequence). CDR3: CASNLNEKNYEQYF. CDR3 in DNA: TGTGCCAGCAACTTAAACGAGAAAAACTACGAGCAGTACTTC.

This clonotype was observed at least ten times. The chain is built from TRBV30 and TRBJ1-2; the D gene is possibly TRBD1 (6 bases). Trimming pared 6 bases from V and 8 bases from J, leaving 13 bases between. The CDR3 is 11 amino acids. Germline V lookup: CDR1 GTSNPN, CDR2 SVGIG (reference sequence). In DNA form, the CDR3 reads TGTGCCTGTCGGCCCCAGGGGGGCTACACCTTC. Its translation: CACRPQGGYTF.

About this clonotype itself: Germline and junction disagree at one end, which may indicate a read error. The J gene is TRBJ2-7, the V gene TRBV14; D not certain. From germline, CDR1 is SGHDN and CDR2 FVKESK. There are 11 residues in the CDR3. The CDR3 nucleotides read TGTCCCAGCAGCCCCCCCTACGAGCAGTACTTC. It encodes CPSSPPYEQYF.

The chain uses TRBV12-3 or TRBV12-4 and TRBJ1-5, with D hard to call. The CDR3 covers 13 residues. The DNA for the CDR3 is TGTATCAGCACCCTGAAGGGTTCCCAGCCCCAGCATTTT. This codes for CISTLKGSQPQHF.

This clonotype was found a few times. A read error may be the cause here, since a much bigger clone is one base away. The chain combines TRBV30 with TRBJ2-1; no clear D gene. The V and J ends lost 7 bases and 5 bases respectively, with 6 bases between them. This CDR3 is 10 amino acids long. In germline, CDR1 is GTSNPN, CDR2 SVGIG (reference sequence). The CDR3 here is CAFRHNEQFF. The CDR3 nucleotides read TGTGCCTTCAGACACAATGAGCAGTTCTTC.